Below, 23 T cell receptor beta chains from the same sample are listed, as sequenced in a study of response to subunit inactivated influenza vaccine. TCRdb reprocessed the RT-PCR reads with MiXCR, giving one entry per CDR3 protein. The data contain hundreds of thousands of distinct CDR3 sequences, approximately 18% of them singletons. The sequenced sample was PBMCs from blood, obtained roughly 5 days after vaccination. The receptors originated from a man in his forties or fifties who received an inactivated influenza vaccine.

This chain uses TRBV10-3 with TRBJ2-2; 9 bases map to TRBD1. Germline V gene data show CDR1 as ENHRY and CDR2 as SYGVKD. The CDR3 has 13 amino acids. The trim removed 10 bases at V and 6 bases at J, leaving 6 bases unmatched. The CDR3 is CANRDREAGELFF. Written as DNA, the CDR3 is TGTGCCAACCGGGACAGGGAGGCCGGGGAGCTGTTTTTT.

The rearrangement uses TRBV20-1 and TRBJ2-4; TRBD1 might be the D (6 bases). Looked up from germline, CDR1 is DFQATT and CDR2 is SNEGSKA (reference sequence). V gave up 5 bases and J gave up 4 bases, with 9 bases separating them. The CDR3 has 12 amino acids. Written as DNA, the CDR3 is TGCAGTGCTTTGGACAGAAAAAACATTCAGTACTTC. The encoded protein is CSALDRKNIQYF.

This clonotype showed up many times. CDR3 protein: CASSYRDTRSGNSPLHF. Here the CDR3 DNA reads TGTGCCAGCAGTTACCGCGACACCCGATCGGGGAATTCACCCCTCCACTTT. The chain joins TRBV6-5 to TRBJ1-6; D is ambiguous. Per germline, CDR1 MNHEY and CDR2 SVGAGI. CDR3 length equals 17 residues. Trimming cost V 2 bases and J 7 bases, with 18 bases left between them.

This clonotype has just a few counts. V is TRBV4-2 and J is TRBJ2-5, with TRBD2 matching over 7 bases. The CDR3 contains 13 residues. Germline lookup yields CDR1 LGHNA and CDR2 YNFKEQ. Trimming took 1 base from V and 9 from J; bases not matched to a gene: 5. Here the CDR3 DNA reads TGTGCCAGCAGCCAAGGGTCTAGCGGAGCCCAGTACTTC. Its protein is CASSQGSSGAQYF.

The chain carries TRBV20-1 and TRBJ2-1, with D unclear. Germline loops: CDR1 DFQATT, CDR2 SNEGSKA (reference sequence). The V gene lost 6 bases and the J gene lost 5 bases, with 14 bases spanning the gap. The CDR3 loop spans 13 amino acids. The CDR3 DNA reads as TGCAGTGCCCAACGGACCTTCAACAATGAGCAGTTCTTC. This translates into CSAQRTFNNEQFF.

CDR3 sequence (DNA): TGTGCCAGCCATTCAGGGGCCAACTATGGCTACACCTTC. The encoded protein is CASHSGANYGYTF. V and J are TRBV28 and TRBJ1-2; possible D gene TRBD1, 6 bases. The CDR3 length is 13 residues. Per the germline V gene, CDR1 is MDHEN and CDR2 is SYDVKM. V lost 8 bases and J 2 bases, leaving 12 bases between the germline ends.

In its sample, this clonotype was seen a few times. The CDR3 here is CASSRWPRREGAYEQYF. The CDR3 bases are TGTGCCAGCAGTCGGTGGCCCCGGCGGGAGGGAGCCTACGAGCAGTACTTC. The chain recombines TRBV6-2 or TRBV6-3 with TRBJ2-7; 9 bases map to TRBD2. Per the germline V gene, CDR1 is MNHEY and CDR2 is SVGEGT. The V gene end was trimmed by 5 bases and the J gene end by 2 bases; junction bases not matched to a gene: 13. This CDR3 is built from 17 residues.

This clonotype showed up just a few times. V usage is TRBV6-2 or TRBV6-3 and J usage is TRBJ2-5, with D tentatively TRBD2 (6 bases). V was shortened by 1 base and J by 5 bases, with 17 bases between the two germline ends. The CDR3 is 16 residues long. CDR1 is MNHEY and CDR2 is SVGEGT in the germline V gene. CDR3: CASSYLRLVVSETQYF. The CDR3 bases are TGTGCCAGCAGTTACTTGAGACTAGTCGTTTCGGAGACCCAGTACTTC.

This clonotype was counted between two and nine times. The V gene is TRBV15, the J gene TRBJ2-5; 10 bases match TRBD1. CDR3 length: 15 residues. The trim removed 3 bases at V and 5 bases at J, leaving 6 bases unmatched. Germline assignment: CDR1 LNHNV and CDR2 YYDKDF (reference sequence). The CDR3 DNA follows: TGTGCCACCAGCAGGAAGACAGGGGGCCTGGAGACCCAGTACTTC. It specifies CATSRKTGGLETQYF.

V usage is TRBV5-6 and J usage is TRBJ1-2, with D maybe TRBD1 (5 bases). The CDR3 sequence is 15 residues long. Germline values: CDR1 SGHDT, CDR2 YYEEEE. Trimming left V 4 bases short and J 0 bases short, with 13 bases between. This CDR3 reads CASSPTARSNYGYTF. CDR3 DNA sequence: TGTGCCAGCAGCCCGACAGCTCGCTCTAACTATGGCTACACCTTC.

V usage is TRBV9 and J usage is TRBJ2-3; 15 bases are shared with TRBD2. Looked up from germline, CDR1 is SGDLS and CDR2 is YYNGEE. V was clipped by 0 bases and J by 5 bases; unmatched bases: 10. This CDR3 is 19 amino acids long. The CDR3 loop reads CASSVEGLGLAGGQDTQYF. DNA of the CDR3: TGTGCCAGCAGCGTAGAAGGATTGGGACTAGCGGGAGGTCAAGATACGCAGTATTTT.

CDR3 sequence (DNA): TGCGCCAGCAGCCCTGGGGGGACAGATGCAGATACGCAGTATTTT. This translates into CASSPGGTDADTQYF. The V and J genes are TRBV5-1 and TRBJ2-3, with D tentatively TRBD1 (7 bases). The CDR3 covers 15 residues. V was clipped by 4 bases and J by 4 bases, with 16 bases between them. Germline CDR1 SGHRS, CDR2 YFSETQ.

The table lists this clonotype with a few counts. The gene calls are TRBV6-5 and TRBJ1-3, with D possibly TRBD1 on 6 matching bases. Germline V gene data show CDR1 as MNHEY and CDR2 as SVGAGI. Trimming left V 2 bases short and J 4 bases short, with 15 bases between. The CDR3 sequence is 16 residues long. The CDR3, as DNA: TGTGCCAGCAGTTACGAAGCCATCGGGACAGGAAACACCATATATTTT. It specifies CASSYEAIGTGNTIYF.

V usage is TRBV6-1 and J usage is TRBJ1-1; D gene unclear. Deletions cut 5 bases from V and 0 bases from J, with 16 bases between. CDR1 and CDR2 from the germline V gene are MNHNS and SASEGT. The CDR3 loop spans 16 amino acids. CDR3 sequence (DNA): TGTGCCAGCAGTCCGCGTGGCAGCTCCATGAACACTGAAGCTTTCTTT. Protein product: CASSPRGSSMNTEAFF.

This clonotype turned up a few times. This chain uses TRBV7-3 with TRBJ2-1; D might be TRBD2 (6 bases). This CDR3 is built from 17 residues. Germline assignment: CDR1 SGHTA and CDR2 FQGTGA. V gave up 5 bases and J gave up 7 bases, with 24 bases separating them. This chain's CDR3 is CASSPRGRVGGENEQFF. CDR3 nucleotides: TGTGCCAGCAGCCCGCGGGGACGAGTGGGAGGAGAAAATGAGCAGTTCTTC.

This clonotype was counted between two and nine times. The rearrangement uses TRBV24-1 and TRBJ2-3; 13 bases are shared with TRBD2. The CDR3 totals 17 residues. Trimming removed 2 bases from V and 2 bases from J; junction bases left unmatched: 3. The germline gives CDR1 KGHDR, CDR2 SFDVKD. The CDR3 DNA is TGTGCCACCAGTGATTCGGGACTAGCGGGGACCACAGATACGCAGTATTTT. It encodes CATSDSGLAGTTDTQYF.

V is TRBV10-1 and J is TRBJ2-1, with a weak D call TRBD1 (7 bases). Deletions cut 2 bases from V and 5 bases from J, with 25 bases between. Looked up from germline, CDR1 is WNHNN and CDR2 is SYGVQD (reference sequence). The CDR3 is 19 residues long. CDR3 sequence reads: CASSEGGIFGQETDNEQFF. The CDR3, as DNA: TGCGCCAGCAGTGAGGGGGGGATTTTTGGACAGGAGACCGACAATGAGCAGTTCTTC.

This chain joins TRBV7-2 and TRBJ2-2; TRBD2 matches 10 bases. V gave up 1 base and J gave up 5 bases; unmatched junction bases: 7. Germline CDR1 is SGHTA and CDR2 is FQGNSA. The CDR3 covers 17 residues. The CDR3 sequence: CASSLVAGGRGTGELFF. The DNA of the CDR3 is TGTGCCAGCAGCTTAGTAGCGGGGGGCCGGGGAACCGGGGAGCTGTTTTTT.

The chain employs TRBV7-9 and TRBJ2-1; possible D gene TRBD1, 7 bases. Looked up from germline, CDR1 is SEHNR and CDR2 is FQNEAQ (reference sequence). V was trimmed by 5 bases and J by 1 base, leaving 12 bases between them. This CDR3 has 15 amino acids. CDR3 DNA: TGTGCCAGCAGCCCAGGGGGGCCTTCCTACAATGAGCAGTTCTTC. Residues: CASSPGGPSYNEQFF.

The CDR3 sequence is CATASTGSSYEQYF. The CDR3 bases are TGTGCCACCGCTTCGACAGGGAGCTCCTACGAGCAGTACTTC. The chain combines TRBV24-1 with TRBJ2-7; TRBD1 matches 7 bases. With 9 bases clipped from V and 0 bases from J, the junction kept 7 bases outside the gene matches. The CDR3 totals 14 residues. The germline V gene encodes CDR1 KGHDR and CDR2 SFDVKD.

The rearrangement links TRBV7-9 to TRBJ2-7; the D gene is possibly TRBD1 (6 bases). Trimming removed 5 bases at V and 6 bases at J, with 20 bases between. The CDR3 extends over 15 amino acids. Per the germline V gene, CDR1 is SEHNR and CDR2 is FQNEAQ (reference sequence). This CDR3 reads CASSPPDRYGLEQYF. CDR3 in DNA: TGTGCCAGCAGCCCACCCGACAGGTATGGCCTCGAGCAGTACTTC.

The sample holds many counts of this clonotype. CDR3 nucleotides: TGCAGCGTTGAAGAGACAGCAAATGAGCAGTTCTTC. It codes for CSVEETANEQFF. V is TRBV29-1 and J is TRBJ2-1; weak D call: TRBD1 (5 bases). The CDR3 is 12 amino acids. The germline V gene has CDR1 SQVTM and CDR2 ANQGSEA. Trimming took 0 bases from V and 7 from J, leaving 7 bases between them.

CDR3: CASSSVRGAPTDTQYF. CDR3 sequence (DNA): TGTGCCAGCAGCTCTGTGCGGGGGGCCCCGACAGATACGCAGTATTTT. This sequence joins TRBV11-2 and TRBJ2-3; 8 bases align to TRBD2. The CDR3 totals 16 residues. Germline V gives CDR1 SGHAT, CDR2 FQNNGV. V lost 4 bases to trimming and J lost 3 bases; unmatched junction nucleotides: 9. Full variable domain (missing parts from reference TRBV11-2 and TRBJ2-3): EAGVAQSPRYKIIEKRQSVAFWCNPISGHATLYWYQQILGQGPKLLIQFQNNGVVDDSQLPKDRFSAERLKGVDSTLKIQPAKLEDSAVYLCASSSVRGAPTDTQYFGPGTRLTVL.